This T cell receptor (beta chain) originates from a study of cytomegalovirus exposure and HLA in healthy donors. The PCR ran on 60 Vbeta and 13 Jbeta primers. Measured with immunoSEQ multiplex PCR; TCRdb has only the in-frame clones, and not every one. The table lists approximately 150,000 clones, 76% of them singletons. Donors had nominal health at sampling but likely had unrecorded immune exposures. Germline values: CDR1 LNHDA, CDR2 SQIVND (reference sequence). CDR3 size: 15 residues. V was shortened by 5 bases and J by 2 bases, with 16 bases between the two germline ends. A word on this clone: What it recognizes is unknown.

Whole-study findings and limits: The authors later found TCR association rates varying by HLA locus, with DRB1 most and HLA-C fewest. A later analysis found that most CMV-associated TCR beta chains appeared HLA-restricted.

The source is a man aged 40-49 years in good health and CMV-seronegative. J is TRBJ2-7 and V is TRBV19, with a weak D call TRBD2 (6 bases). The sequencing input was PBMCs. The DNA of the CDR3 is TGTGCCAGTAGTTTTGGGACGGGACTTCCCTACGAGCAGTACTTC. Protein sequence: CASSFGTGLPYEQYF.